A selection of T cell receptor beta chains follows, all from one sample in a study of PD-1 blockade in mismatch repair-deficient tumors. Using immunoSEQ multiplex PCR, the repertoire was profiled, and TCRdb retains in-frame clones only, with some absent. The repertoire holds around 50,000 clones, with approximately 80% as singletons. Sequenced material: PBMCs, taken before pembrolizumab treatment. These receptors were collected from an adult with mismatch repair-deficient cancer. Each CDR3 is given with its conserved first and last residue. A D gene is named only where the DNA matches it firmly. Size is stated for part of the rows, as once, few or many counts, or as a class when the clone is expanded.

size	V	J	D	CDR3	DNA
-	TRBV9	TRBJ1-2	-	CASSVDWDGTLNYGYTF	TGTGCCAGCAGCGTAGATTGGGACGGGACACTTAACTATGGCTACACCTTC
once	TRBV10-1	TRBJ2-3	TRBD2	CASSSSGRGTDTQYF	TGCGCCAGCAGCTCTAGCGGGAGGGGCACAGATACGCAGTATTTT
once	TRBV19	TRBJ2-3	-	CASSIPGLKGSDTQYF	TGTGCCAGTAGTATACCGGGACTCAAGGGATCAGATACGCAGTATTTT
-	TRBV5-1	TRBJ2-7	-	CASSLPGDYEQYF	TGCGCCAGCAGCTTACCAGGCGACTACGAGCAGTACTTC
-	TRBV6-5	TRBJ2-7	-	CASSYSETGSYEQYF	TGTGCCAGCAGTTACTCTGAGACAGGCTCCTACGAGCAGTACTTC
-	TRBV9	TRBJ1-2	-	CASSGWPDAYGYTF	TGTGCCAGCAGCGGCTGGCCAGATGCTTATGGCTACACCTTC
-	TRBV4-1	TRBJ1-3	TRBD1	CASSRKDRSGNTIYF	TGCGCCAGCAGCCGAAAGGACAGGTCTGGAAACACCATATATTTT
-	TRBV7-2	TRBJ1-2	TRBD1	CASSLGGQVYGYTF	TGTGCCAGCAGCTTAGGTGGACAGGTCTATGGCTACACCTTC
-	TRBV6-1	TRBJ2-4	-	CASSEDVWGEAKNIQYF	TGTGCCAGCAGTGAAGATGTCTGGGGGGAAGCCAAAAACATTCAGTACTTC
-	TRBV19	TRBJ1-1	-	CASRLSRNPDNEAFF	TGTGCCAGTAGGCTCTCTAGGAACCCGGACAATGAAGCTTTCTTT
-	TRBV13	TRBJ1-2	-	CASSSSEANYGYTF	TGTGCCAGCAGCTCCTCAGAAGCTAACTATGGCTACACCTTC
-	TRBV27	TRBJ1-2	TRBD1	CASSPRTGGMANYGYTF	TGTGCCAGCAGTCCTCGGACAGGGGGAATGGCTAACTATGGCTACACCTTC
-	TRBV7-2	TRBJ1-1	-	CASSSLGFF	TGTGCCAGCAGCTCCCTAGGTTTCTTT
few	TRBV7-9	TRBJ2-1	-	CASSVTYNEQFF	TGTGCCAGCAGCGTTACTTACAATGAGCAGTTCTTC
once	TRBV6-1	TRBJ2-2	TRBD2	CASSERGGFSGGGTGELFF	TGTGCCAGCAGTGAACGGGGGGGGTTTTCAGGAGGGGGCACCGGGGAGCTGTTTTTT
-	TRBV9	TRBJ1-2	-	CASSVEGSHYGYTF	TGTGCCAGCAGCGTAGAGGGGTCGCACTATGGCTACACCTTC
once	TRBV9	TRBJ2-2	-	CASSVRRTTNTGELFF	TGTGCCAGCAGCGTACGGCGTACAACGAACACCGGGGAGCTGTTTTTT
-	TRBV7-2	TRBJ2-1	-	CASSLRSGSLNEQFF	TGTGCCAGCAGCTTAAGATCAGGGAGCCTCAATGAGCAGTTCTTC